Reported below is one T cell receptor beta chain. The sample is drawn from a study of blood T cell repertoires in COVID-19. Authors' methods: Nucleated cell counts were estimated from reference gene primer amplification. TCRdb's table, derived via immunoSEQ multiplex PCR, lists solely in-frame clones and lacks some. From that table come the V and J calls and clone size; the DNA was used to work out D and trimming. The profile shows a few hundred thousand clones, roughly nine tenths of them singletons. CDR3 size: 16 residues. From germline, CDR1 is LNHDA and CDR2 SQIVND (reference sequence). The V gene end was trimmed by 10 bases and the J gene end by 0 bases; junction bases not matched to a gene: 11.

The sequencing sample was made of peripheral blood. This sequence originates from a man between 40 and 49 years old with acute or convalescent COVID-19. The chain carries TRBV19 and TRBJ1-5; 8 bases align to TRBD1. CDR3 sequence reads: CATKAGTGYSNQPQHF. CDR3 nucleotide sequence: TGTGCCACCAAAGCCGGGACAGGATATAGCAATCAGCCCCAGCATTTT.